What follows are 18 T cell receptor beta chains derived from one specimen sequenced in a study of identical twins. TCRdb fed the 5' RACE reads into MiXCR, producing one record per CDR3 protein. Among some 210,000 distinct CDR3 sequences listed, about a sixth were seen once. These data also formed part of another study, on T cells expressing NK-cell markers.

Sequencing was performed on CD8+ T cells sorted from blood. The receptor source for this set is a woman younger than 35 in good health.

The V call is TRBV7-9, the J call TRBJ2-1; D possibly corresponds to TRBD1 (5 bases). CDR1 SEHNR and CDR2 FQNEAQ come from the germline V gene (reference sequence). The V end was cut by 1 base, the J end by 10 bases, with 8 bases between. The CDR3 is 12 amino acids. The CDR3 loop reads CASSLGRAEQFF. The CDR3 region has the DNA TGTGCCAGCAGCTTAGGCAGGGCCGAGCAGTTCTTC.

The V gene is TRBV7-3, the J gene TRBJ2-5; tentatively, D is TRBD1 (6 bases). V was trimmed by 5 bases and J by 3 bases, leaving 16 bases between them. This CDR3 region has 15 residues. Per the germline V gene, CDR1 is SGHTA and CDR2 is FQGTGA. The CDR3 DNA follows: TGTGCCAGCAGCCCACAGGGAGTTCCCGAAGAGACCCAGTACTTC. It is translated as CASSPQGVPEETQYF. Using reference TRBV7-3 and TRBJ2-5 for the parts outside the CDR3, the full variable domain is GAGVSQTPSNKVTEKGKYVELRCDPISGHTALYWYRQSLGQGPEFLIYFQGTGAADDSGLPNDRFFAVRPEGSVSTLKIQRTERGDSAVYLCASSPQGVPEETQYFGPGTRLLVL.

The genes are TRBV7-9 and TRBJ2-1, with TRBD2 matching 8 bases. With V trimmed by 5 bases and J by 8 bases, 14 bases remained unmatched. Germline CDR1 reads SEHNR; CDR2 reads FQNEAQ (reference sequence). The length of the CDR3 is 16 residues. CDR3 region: CASSADGRAHVYEQFF. The CDR3 bases are TGTGCCAGCAGCGCCGACGGGAGGGCCCATGTCTATGAGCAGTTCTTC.

The chain has TRBV12-3 or TRBV12-4 and TRBJ1-5, with D possibly matching TRBD1 (5 bases). V was shortened by 6 bases and J by 7 bases, with 19 bases between the two germline ends. The CDR3 extends over 15 amino acids. The CDR3: CASSPRSGYEQPQHF. CDR3 bases: TGTGCCAGCAGCCCCCGATCAGGGTACGAGCAGCCCCAGCATTTT.

The DNA of the CDR3 is TGCGCCAGCGGTCCCCCCGGGACTCTCCTTACAGATACGCAGTATTTT. Residues: CASGPPGTLLTDTQYF. The J gene is TRBJ2-3, the V gene TRBV5-1; maybe TRBD2 (6 bases). Germline CDR1 SGHRS, CDR2 YFSETQ. The CDR3 runs to 16 residues. V shed 7 bases and J shed 3 bases, with 21 bases lying between them.

The chain combines TRBV10-1 with TRBJ2-2; TRBD1 agrees at 8 bases. CDR1 and CDR2 from the germline V gene are WNHNN and SYGVQD (reference sequence). The V segment lost 2 bases and the J segment 5 bases; nucleotides outside the gene matches: 7. The CDR3 runs 16 residues. This CDR3 is CASSEARGRGTGELFF. The CDR3 nucleotides are TGCGCCAGCAGTGAGGCCAGGGGGCGCGGTACCGGGGAGCTGTTTTTT.

The CDR3 bases are TGCAGCGTTGACAAGGGCCCCTACGAGCAGTACTTC. Encoded protein: CSVDKGPYEQYF. The rearrangement joins TRBV29-1 to TRBJ2-7, with D uncertain. Trimming removed 3 bases at V and 2 bases at J, with 8 bases between. The V gene's germline CDR1 is SQVTM and CDR2 ANQGSEA. The CDR3 sequence is 12 residues long.

This clonotype showed up many times. V gene TRBV14 combines with J gene TRBJ2-7, with TRBD1 matching 7 bases. Trimming cost V 1 base and J 3 bases; bases outside gene matches: 3. CDR3 length: 14 amino acids. Germline lookup yields CDR1 SGHDN and CDR2 FVKESK. The CDR3 nucleotides are TGTGCCAGCAGCCAAGTTGGGGACAGCTACGAGCAGTACTTC. This gives the protein CASSQVGDSYEQYF.

The rearrangement uses TRBV25-1 and TRBJ2-3; D possibly matches TRBD1 or TRBD2 (5 bases each). V lost 5 bases and J 4 bases, leaving 13 bases between the germline ends. The CDR3 length is 14 residues. Germline-derived CDR1 and CDR2 are MGHDK and SYGVNS. The CDR3 here is CASSLAGGADTQYF. In nucleotides, the CDR3 is TGTGCCAGCAGTTTGGCTGGGGGAGCAGATACGCAGTATTTT.

V usage is TRBV2 and J usage is TRBJ2-7; tentatively, D is TRBD1 (6 bases). The CDR3 extends over 13 amino acids. Looked up from germline, CDR1 is SNHLY and CDR2 is FYNNEI. V shed 7 bases and J shed 2 bases, with 12 bases lying between them. CDR3: CASIRDTTYEQYF. The CDR3 DNA sequence: TGTGCCAGCATAAGGGACACCACCTACGAGCAGTACTTC.

A few counts support this clonotype. The chain joins TRBV12-3 or TRBV12-4 to TRBJ1-1, with unresolved D. The CDR3 is made up of 12 amino acids. Between the trimmed V and J ends, which lost 7 bases and 6 bases, there was a span of 12 bases. The CDR3 reads CASTTRFSEAFF. DNA of the CDR3: TGTGCCAGCACTACTAGGTTCTCTGAAGCTTTCTTT.

This clonotype was picked up a small number of times. V is TRBV29-1 and J is TRBJ1-2; D not certain. The V end was cut by 7 bases, the J end by 4 bases, with 16 bases between. The germline V gene has CDR1 SQVTM and CDR2 ANQGSEA. This CDR3 is 13 amino acids long. CDR3 amino acids: CSGVDGKSYGYTF. CDR3 nucleotide sequence: TGCAGCGGTGTCGACGGAAAGAGCTATGGCTACACCTTC.

This clonotype was recorded at least ten times. This sequence joins TRBV12-3 or TRBV12-4 and TRBJ1-1; a weak D match, TRBD1 (5 bases). The germline V and J ends were trimmed by 4 bases and 2 bases, with 11 bases remaining between them. This CDR3 spans 14 amino acids. In DNA form, the CDR3 reads TGTGCCAGCAGTTCCGGGACCCCAAACACTGAAGCTTTCTTT. Its translation is CASSSGTPNTEAFF.

This clonotype was seen only a few times. The V and J genes are TRBV7-8 and TRBJ1-2; TRBD1 might be the D (6 bases). V shed 2 bases and J shed 1 base, with 8 bases lying between them. The CDR3 runs 14 residues. CDR1 and CDR2 (germline): SGHVS, FQNEAQ. CDR3 DNA: TGTGCCAGCAGCTTAACAGGGTATAACTATGGCTACACCTTC. It yields the protein CASSLTGYNYGYTF.

This clonotype was seen only a few times. The V call is TRBV6-5, the J call TRBJ2-1; TRBD1 matches 7 bases. The CDR3 has 14 amino acids. With 0 bases clipped from V and 5 bases from J, the junction kept 1 base outside the gene matches. Per the germline V gene, CDR1 is MNHEY and CDR2 is SVGAGI. CDR3 DNA: TGTGCCAGCAGTTACTCGGGGACAGACAATGAGCAGTTCTTC. Residues: CASSYSGTDNEQFF.

The chain combines TRBV6-5 with TRBJ2-7, with D perhaps TRBD2 (7 bases). Germline V gene sequence: CDR1 MNHEY, CDR2 SVGAGI. The length of the CDR3 is 16 residues. Trimming cost V 2 bases and J 0 bases, with 14 bases left between them. The CDR3 DNA reads TGTGCCAGCAGTTACCCCGACCGGGGGGCCTCCTACGAGCAGTACTTC. Amino acids: CASSYPDRGASYEQYF.

This clonotype has only a few counts. The V call is TRBV5-6, the J call TRBJ1-5; 7 bases are shared with TRBD1. The CDR3 is made up of 15 amino acids. J gave up 5 bases and V 0 bases, and 5 bases lay outside the gene matches. The germline V gene has CDR1 SGHDT and CDR2 YYEEEE. Here the CDR3 DNA reads TGTGCCAGCAGCTTGGACAGGGGCTTTGATCAGCCCCAGCATTTT. The encoded protein is CASSLDRGFDQPQHF.

This clonotype was seen more than once but under ten times. The chain links TRBV5-1 to TRBJ2-1; no clear D. V was pared by 0 bases and J by 9 bases, with 10 bases between. Germline loops: CDR1 SGHRS, CDR2 YFSETQ. This CDR3 has 13 amino acids. The CDR3 here is CASSLAGSSEQFF. Here the CDR3 DNA reads TGCGCCAGCAGCTTGGCCGGGTCCTCTGAGCAGTTCTTC.